This T cell receptor beta chain comes out of a study of shared clonotypes between healthy human individuals. Overall study: The donor group consisted of two women and a few men, aged 18 to 49.

This CDR3 region has 11 residues. Germline CDR1 SQVTM, CDR2 ANQGSEA. With V trimmed by 5 bases and J by 8 bases, 4 bases remained unmatched. Caucasian adults residing in Nashville, Tennessee made up all the donors. This clone was counted only a few times. The assay was immunoSEQ multiplex PCR, and TCRdb's table has in-frame clones only and misses some. The sample lists 2 million to 2.5 million clones, about nine tenths seen once, with approximately 0.4% in the top ten. The sequencing input was naive CD4+ T cells from PBMCs. Subset denoted: CD45RA+ positively selected. The chain combines TRBV29-1 with TRBJ1-1, with 8 bases matching TRBD1. This receptor was taken from a man aged 18 to 30 in good health. Some clones in this sample may be carry-over from other donors' samples. The CDR3 DNA follows: TGCAGCGTTCGCCGGGACAGGGAAGCTTTCTTT. It encodes CSVRRDREAFF.